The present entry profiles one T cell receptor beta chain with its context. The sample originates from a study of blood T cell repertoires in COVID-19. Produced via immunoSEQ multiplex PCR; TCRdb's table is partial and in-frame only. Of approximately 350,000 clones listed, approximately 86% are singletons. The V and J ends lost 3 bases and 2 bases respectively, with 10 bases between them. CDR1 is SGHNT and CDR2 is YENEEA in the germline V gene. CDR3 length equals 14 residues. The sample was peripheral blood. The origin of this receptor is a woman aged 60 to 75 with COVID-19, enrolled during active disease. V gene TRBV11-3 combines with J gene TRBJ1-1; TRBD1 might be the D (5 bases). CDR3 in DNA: TGTGCCAGCAGCTTCCTGGACACTAACACTGAAGCTTTCTTT. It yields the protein CASSFLDTNTEAFF.